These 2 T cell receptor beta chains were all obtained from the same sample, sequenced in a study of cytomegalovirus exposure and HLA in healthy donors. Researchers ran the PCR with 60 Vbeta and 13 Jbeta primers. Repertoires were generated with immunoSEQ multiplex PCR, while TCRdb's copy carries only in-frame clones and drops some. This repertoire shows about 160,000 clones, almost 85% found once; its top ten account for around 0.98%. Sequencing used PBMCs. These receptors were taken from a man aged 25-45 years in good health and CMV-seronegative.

CDR3 nucleotide sequence: TGTGCCAGCAGTGAAACACAGACGAACACCGGGGAGCTGTTTTTT. This encodes CASSETQTNTGELFF. V is TRBV6-1 and J is TRBJ2-2; D is ambiguous. The CDR3 totals 15 residues. The germline V gene encodes CDR1 MNHNS and CDR2 SASEGT. V lost 2 bases, J lost 0 bases, and 7 bases lay in between.

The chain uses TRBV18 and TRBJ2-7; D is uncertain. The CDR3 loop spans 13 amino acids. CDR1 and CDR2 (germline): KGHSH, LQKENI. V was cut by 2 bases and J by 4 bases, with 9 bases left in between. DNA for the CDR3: TGTGCCAGCTCACCAAGTGGGCCATACGAGCAGTACTTC. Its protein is CASSPSGPYEQYF.